The present entry profiles one T cell receptor beta chain with its context. Its specific antigen is unknown. No per-base quality is available; no much larger clone lies one base away. This record comes from a study of T cell responses to AZD1222 COVID-19 vaccine (dated by TCRdb to the early 2020s). In terms of the full investigation: AZD1222 recipients with second doses at about 4 weeks or about 12 weeks were pooled, because spike-specific TCR depth and breadth did not differ between schedules. Trial participants were enrolled into age subgroups of 18-55, 56-69 and 70-plus years, which contained about 160, 30 and 59 TCR-sequenced participants, respectively. A total of 230 or so trial participants underwent TCR sequencing, of whom around 200 received two doses of AZD1222 and about 25 received two doses of the MenACWY control vaccine. Overall study results and their limits: Conclusions about previously exposed vaccinees were limited because only a handful of AZD1222 recipients were SARS-CoV-2 seropositive at baseline. Nearly half of unique spike-specific TCRs reportedly recognized epitopes outside regions mutated in the B.1.351 and B.1.1.7 variants. Spike-specific TCR breadth and depth rose significantly after two AZD1222 doses compared with day 0 and with MenACWY recipients. No day 14 peak-response samples were available, so repertoires were characterized only after the peak T cell response. In the small 56-69-year group, the increase in depth fell short of significance, most likely because of low power. Participants were mostly white British, with more females than males. The authors suggested clonal diversity may have been underestimated. Vaccine-associated CD4 TCRs spanned the whole spike protein, with dominant responses in regions 160-218 and 743-854.

V is trimmed back by 6 bases and J by 0 bases, and the junction contains 8 bases that no gene match accounts for. The CDR3 runs 15 residues from the cysteine to the phenylalanine. Just the 45-base CDR3 DNA is kept, in frame starting at base 1. According to the germline V gene, CDR1 reads MDHEN and CDR2 reads SYDVKM. The CDR3 regions of human TCRbeta chains were analyzed by immunosequencing. As for how the authors treated the data: TCRs in the repertoires were matched against a reference library of SARS-CoV-2-specific TCRs that had been generated with the MIRA antigen-specificity platform. Breadth meant the fraction of unique TCRs that were SARS-CoV-2-associated, whereas depth meant the fraction of total T cells that were SARS-CoV-2-associated. Using the MIRA data, every spike-specific TCR was mapped to the spike region that the TCR reacted to and assigned to either a CD4 or a CD8 class. Log10-transformed breadth and depth values were compared by one-way ANOVA with Sidak's multiple comparisons tests. TCRdb mirrors the immuneACCESS table, restricted to in-frame sequences. Some clones are absent from its copies; in checked studies, under half trace to an unresolved V gene, and the reason for the others is unknown. V, J and clone size reflect that table, while D and trimming were determined from the DNA. Across this sample there are tens of thousands of clones, with 84% seen only once. 20% of the sample is held by the ten biggest clonotypes.

The time point label, as the study defines it: baseline before first vaccination. The vaccinee samples were drawn from two UK trials, COV001 and COV002, one of which was a single-blind randomized controlled phase 2/3 trial testing AZD1222 (ChAdOx1 nCoV-19) in healthy adults. For TCRbeta chain sequencing, PBMC samples from trial participants were taken at day 0 and at day 28 after the second dose. Sequencing used peripheral blood, obtained on day 0 of AZD1222 vaccination. The receptor was derived from an adult in good health. The chain uses TRBV28 and TRBJ2-7; 7 central bases correspond to TRBD2. The CDR3 protein: CASSPWGGSSYEQYF. The base sequence is TGTGCCAGCAGCCCTTGGGGGGGGAGCTCCTACGAGCAGTACTTC.